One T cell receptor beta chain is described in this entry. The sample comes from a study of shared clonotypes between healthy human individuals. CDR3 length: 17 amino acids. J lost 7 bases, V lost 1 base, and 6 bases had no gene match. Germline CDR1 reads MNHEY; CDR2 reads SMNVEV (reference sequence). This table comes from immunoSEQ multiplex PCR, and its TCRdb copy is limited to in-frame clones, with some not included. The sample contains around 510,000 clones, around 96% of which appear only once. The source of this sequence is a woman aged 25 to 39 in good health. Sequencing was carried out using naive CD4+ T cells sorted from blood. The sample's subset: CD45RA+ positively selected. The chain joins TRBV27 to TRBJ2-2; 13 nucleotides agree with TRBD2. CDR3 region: CASSLFRLAGGVGELFF. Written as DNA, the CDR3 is TGTGCCAGCAGTTTATTTCGACTAGCGGGAGGTGTCGGGGAGCTGTTTTTT.